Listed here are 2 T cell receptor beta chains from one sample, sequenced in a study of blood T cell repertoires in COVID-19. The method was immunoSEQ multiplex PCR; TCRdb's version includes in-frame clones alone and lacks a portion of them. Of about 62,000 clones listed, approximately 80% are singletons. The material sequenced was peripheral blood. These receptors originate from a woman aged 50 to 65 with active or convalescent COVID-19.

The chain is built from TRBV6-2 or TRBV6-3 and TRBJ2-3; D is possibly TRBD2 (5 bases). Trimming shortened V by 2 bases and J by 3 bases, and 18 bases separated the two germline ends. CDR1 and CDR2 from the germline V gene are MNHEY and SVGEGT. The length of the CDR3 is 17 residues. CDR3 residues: CASSYGSQATGTDTQYF. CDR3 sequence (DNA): TGTGCCAGCAGTTACGGGAGTCAAGCAACCGGGACAGATACGCAGTATTTT.

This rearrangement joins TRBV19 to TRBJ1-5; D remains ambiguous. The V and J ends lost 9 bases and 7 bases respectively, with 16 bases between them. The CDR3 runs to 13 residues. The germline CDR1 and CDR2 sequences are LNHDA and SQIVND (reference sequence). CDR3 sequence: CASQWSRGQPQHF. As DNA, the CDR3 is TGTGCCAGCCAGTGGTCCAGAGGGCAGCCCCAGCATTTT.